In this sample, the clone carrying this T cell receptor (beta chain) turned up many times. Its matching antigen is unknown. Amplified regions were TCR beta CDR3 sequences from RNA transcripts. The study used the HTBI primer set for a first-round RT-PCR of the TCR CDR3. TCRdb re-called the multiplex PCR reads with MiXCR, one entry per CDR3 protein. Among about 210,000 distinct CDR3 sequences, about 18% were seen once, and the ten largest hold about 41%. This entry is derived from a study of T cells in Graves' hyperthyroidism and ophthalmopathy. V was cut by 5 bases and J by 2 bases, with 21 bases left in between. The CDR3 has 17 amino acids. Per germline, CDR1 MDHEN and CDR2 SYDVKM. Overall study findings and caveats: Separating ophthalmopathy from stable hyperthyroidism was achieved by a 13 V-J model.

Lactation, pregnancy, other autoimmune disease or uncontrolled infection led to exclusion of patients. The rearrangement uses TRBV28 and TRBJ1-2, with D possibly matching TRBD1 (6 bases). Sequencing was carried out using blood. This receptor was taken from a man aged 35 to 55 with Graves' hyperthyroidism. The CDR3 loop is CASSTTSTGRGNYGYTF. The CDR3 DNA sequence: TGTGCCAGCAGTACCACATCGACAGGCCGGGGGAACTATGGCTACACCTTC.